This TCR beta chain was identified in a study of blood T cells in healthy people across ages (dated by TCRdb to between 2015 and 2016). Regarding the study in general: Template switching captured roughly one uniquely barcoded TCR beta cDNA molecule per two T cells in model experiments. Using deep sequencing normalized with unique cDNA molecular identifiers, the study measured how TCR beta repertoire diversity changes with age. Four age groups were formed from the donors: young (average around 15 years), middle-aged (roughly 38), aged (under 70) and long-lived (more than 75). Two additional independent replicas of 1 million unique cDNA reads from the same blood draw were analyzed for two donors (one aged 18 to 29 and one aged 80 or older). Broad study findings and their caveats: The percentage of naive T cells measured by flow cytometry correlated strongly with observed TCR beta diversity. The CMV infection status of donors was not known, potentially confounding age-related changes in expanded clonotypes. Compared with the aged group, more naive CD4+ T cells, fewer expanded clones and increased TCR diversity were shown by the long-lived group, suggesting age selection. As age increased, observed TCR beta diversity per million T cells dropped in a roughly linear way, and a significant reduction was already evident by age 40. Estimates of total diversity from one million sequenced T cells were regarded as lower bounds and underestimates. Bulk unsorted PBMC profiling prevented conclusive comparison of naive and antigen-experienced compartments.

Regarding this clonotype: The antigen it recognizes is unknown. No base quality information exists; no much larger clone differs at one position.

From the cysteine through the phenylalanine, the CDR3 covers 15 amino acids. Of all the DNA, just the CDR3 is kept, 45 bases in frame from base 1. Reading the germline V gene gives CDR1 MDHEN and CDR2 SYDVKM. To prepare the library, 5' RACE was applied. The sequencer was an Illumina HiSeq 2500. A second PCR of about 6 to 11 cycles was run with a J-beta primer mix and a sample-barcoded 5' primer. Each TCR beta cDNA molecule received a unique molecular identifier from a template-switch 5' adaptor carrying 12 random nucleotides. At least 3 million CDR3-containing paired-end reads were obtained from each sample. First-strand cDNA synthesis was performed from all RNA using the Mint cDNA synthesis kit, with priming by a TRBC-specific oligonucleotide. Following uracil-DNA glycosylase treatment, a first 18-cycle PCR with universal primers M1SS and BC2_uni_R was performed on all cDNA. In the source study's methods: For normalization, 1 million high-quality reads, each with a distinct molecular identifier, were randomly selected from each sample. Reads sharing molecular identifiers were discarded rather than binned into consensus sequences. MiTCR, run with a Q25 quality threshold and the strictest error-elimination algorithm, handled CDR3 identification, clonotype clustering and error correction. A nonparametric unseen species model with Euler transformation was used to estimate a lower bound on total TCR beta diversity. The raw public reads went through TCRdb reprocessing: fastp at Q25, MiXCR clone calling, in-frame beta chains kept. When rows share a CDR3 protein, they turn into one entry using the most common DNA and genes. TCRdb's processing, not the authors', yielded these V and J calls. The sample contains hundreds of thousands of distinct CDR3 sequences, 24% of them found a single time. The ten largest make up around 10% of the sample.

The 39 donors, aged about 6 to 95 years, were systemically healthy Caucasian individuals from Russia. Each donor gave 9.5 to 10 milliliters of peripheral blood, drawn into EDTA-treated Vacutainer tubes. Ficoll-Paque density-gradient centrifugation was used to isolate PBMCs, with at least 7 million per sample. Trizol reagent was used to extract total RNA from the PBMCs, yielding at least 5.5 micrograms per sample. For every donor, an aliquot of PBMCs went through flow cytometry to measure the percentages of naive CD45RAhigh/CD27high T cells. This same sample was also taken into another study, of T cells of mothers and their children. In that second paper, the authors write: The donors were nine systemically healthy Caucasian individuals, made up of three mothers and their six children. cDNA synthesis used all of the extracted RNA, with 1.5 ug of RNA in each 15 ul reaction. In the second PCR, sample barcodes and 2-4 random nucleotides were introduced via the M1S primer. Each mother yielded over 8.5 million TCR beta CDR3 reads and each child 2.5 million to 3.5 million reads. Thymic selection similarly shapes TCR recombination output in related and unrelated pairs, with minor effect from inherited differences. Related mother-child pairs always showed normalized repertoire overlap that was slightly higher than in unrelated mother-child pairs, though the difference was never significant. No persistent microchimeric T cell clones were detected, at a sensitivity of about 100 clones per million clonotypes. Deep NGS was used in the study to compare the TCR beta repertoires of mothers and children and to look for features that separate related mother-child pairs from unrelated individuals. The mean age was roughly 44 +/- 4 years for the mothers and about 10 +/- 4 years for the children. Libraries were sequenced on Illumina HiSeq 2000 with 100+100 nt paired-end reads after adapter ligation with NEBNext reagents. Mother and child libraries were prepared a month apart and sequenced in separate runs to prevent cross-contamination. Between about 500,000 and 2,100,000 distinct TCR beta clonotypes were identified per donor. Naive TCR beta clonotypes were estimated from low-frequency clonotypes matched to each donor's FACS-determined naive share, without sorting.

The sequence derives from a boy between 5 and 17 years old in good health. Sequencing was performed on blood. The rearrangement joined TRBV28 to TRBJ2-5; 9 bases in the junction line up with TRBD1. The end of the DNA fits TRBJ2-7 better, so the J call may be wrong. The DNA sequence is TGTGCCAGCAGTCCCACAGGGGGCGCGGGGTACGAGCAGTACTTC. The encoded protein is CASSPTGGAGYEQYF.